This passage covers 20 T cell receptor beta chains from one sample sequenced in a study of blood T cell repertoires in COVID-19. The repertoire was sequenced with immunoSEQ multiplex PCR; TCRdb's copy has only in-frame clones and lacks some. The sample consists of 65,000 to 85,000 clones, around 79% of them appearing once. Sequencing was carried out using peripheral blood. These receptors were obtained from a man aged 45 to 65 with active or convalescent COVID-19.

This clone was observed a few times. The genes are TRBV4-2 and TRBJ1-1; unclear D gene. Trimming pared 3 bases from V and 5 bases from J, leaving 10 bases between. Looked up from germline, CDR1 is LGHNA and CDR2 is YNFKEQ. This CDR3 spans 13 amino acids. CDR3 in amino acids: CASSQLTGTEAFF. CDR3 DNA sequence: TGTGCCAGCAGCCAGTTAACCGGGACTGAAGCTTTCTTT.

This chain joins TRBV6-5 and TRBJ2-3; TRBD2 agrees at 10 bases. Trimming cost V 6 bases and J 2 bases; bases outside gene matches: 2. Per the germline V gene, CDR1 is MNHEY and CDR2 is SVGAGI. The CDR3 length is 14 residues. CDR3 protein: CASRLAGATDTQYF. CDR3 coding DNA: TGTGCCAGCAGGCTAGCGGGGGCCACAGATACGCAGTATTTT.

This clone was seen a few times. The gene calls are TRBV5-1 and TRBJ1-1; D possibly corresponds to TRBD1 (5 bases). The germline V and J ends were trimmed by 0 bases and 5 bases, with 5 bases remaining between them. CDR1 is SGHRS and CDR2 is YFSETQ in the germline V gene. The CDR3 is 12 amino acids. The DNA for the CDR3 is TGCGCCAGCAGCTTGGAGGGGACTGAAGCTTTCTTT. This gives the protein CASSLEGTEAFF.

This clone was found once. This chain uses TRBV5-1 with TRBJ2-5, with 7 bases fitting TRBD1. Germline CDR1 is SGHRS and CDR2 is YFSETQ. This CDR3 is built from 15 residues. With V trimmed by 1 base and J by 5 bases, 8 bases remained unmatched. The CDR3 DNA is TGCGCCAGCAGCTTGTACGGGACAGATGGGGAGACCCAGTACTTC. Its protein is CASSLYGTDGETQYF.

This chain's CDR3 is CASAGGGAKNYGYTF. The CDR3 DNA is TGTGCCAGCGCGGGGGGAGGGGCCAAGAACTATGGCTACACCTTC. This rearrangement joins TRBV7-9 to TRBJ1-2; TRBD1 might be the D (5 bases). This CDR3 contains 15 residues. CDR1 and CDR2 (germline): SEHNR, FQNEAQ (reference sequence). V was shortened by 8 bases and J by 2 bases, with 18 bases between the two germline ends.

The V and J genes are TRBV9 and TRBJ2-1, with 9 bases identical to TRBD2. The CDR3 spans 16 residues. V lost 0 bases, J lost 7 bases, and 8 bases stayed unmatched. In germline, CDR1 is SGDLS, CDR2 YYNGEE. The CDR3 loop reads CASSVVGIAGVNEQFF. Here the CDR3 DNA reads TGTGCCAGCAGCGTAGTAGGAATAGCGGGAGTTAATGAGCAGTTCTTC.

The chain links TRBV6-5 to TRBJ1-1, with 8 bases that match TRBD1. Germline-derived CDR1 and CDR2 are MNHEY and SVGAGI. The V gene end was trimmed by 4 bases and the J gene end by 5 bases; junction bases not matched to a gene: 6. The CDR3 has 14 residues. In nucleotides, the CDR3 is TGTGCCAGCAGTTCCTGGACAGGGAGGACTGAAGCTTTCTTT. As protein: CASSSWTGRTEAFF.

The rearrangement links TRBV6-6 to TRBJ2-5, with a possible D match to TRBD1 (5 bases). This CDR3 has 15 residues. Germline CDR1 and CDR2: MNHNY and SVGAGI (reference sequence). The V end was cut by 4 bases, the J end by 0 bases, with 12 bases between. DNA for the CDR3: TGTGCCAGCAGTTCCGCCAGGGTGTACCAAGAGACCCAGTACTTC. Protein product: CASSSARVYQETQYF.

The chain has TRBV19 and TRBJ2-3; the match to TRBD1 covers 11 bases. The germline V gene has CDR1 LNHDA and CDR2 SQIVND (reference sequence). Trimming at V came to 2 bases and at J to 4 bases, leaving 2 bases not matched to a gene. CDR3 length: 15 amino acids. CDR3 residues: CASSIRDRGSDTQYF. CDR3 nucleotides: TGTGCCAGTAGTATAAGGGACAGGGGGTCAGATACGCAGTATTTT.

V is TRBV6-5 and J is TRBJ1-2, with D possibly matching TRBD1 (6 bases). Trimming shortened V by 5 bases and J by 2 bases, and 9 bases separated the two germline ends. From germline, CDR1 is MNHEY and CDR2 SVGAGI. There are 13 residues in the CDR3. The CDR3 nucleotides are TGTGCCAGCAGTCGGACAGTGAACTATGGCTACACCTTC. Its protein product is CASSRTVNYGYTF.

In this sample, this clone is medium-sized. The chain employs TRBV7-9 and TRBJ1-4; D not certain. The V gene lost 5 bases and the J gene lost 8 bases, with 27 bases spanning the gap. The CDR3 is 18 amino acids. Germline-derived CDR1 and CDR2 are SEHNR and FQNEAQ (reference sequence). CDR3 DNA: TGTGCCAGCAGCCCCCCCATGGGCTCGAAAGACGTCTCAGAAAAACTGTTTTTT. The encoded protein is CASSPPMGSKDVSEKLFF.

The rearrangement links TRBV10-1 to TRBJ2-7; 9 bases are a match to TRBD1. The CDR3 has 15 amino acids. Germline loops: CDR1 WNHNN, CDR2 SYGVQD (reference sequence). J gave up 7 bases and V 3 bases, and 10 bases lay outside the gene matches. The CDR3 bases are TGCGCCAGCAGTGAAGGAAAAGGACAGGGGAGTGAGCAGTACTTC. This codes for CASSEGKGQGSEQYF.

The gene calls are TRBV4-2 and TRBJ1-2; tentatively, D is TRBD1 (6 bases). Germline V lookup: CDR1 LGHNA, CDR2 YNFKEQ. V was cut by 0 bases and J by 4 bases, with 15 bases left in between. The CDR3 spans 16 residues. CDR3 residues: CASSQESPRDTYGYTF. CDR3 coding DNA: TGTGCCAGCAGCCAAGAATCCCCCCGGGACACCTATGGCTACACCTTC.

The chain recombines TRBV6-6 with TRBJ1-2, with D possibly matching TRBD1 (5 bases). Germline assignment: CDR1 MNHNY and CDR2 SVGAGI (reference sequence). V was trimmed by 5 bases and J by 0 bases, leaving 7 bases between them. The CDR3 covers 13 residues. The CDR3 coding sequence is TGTGCCAGCAGTCAGACAGCTAACTATGGCTACACCTTC. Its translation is CASSQTANYGYTF.

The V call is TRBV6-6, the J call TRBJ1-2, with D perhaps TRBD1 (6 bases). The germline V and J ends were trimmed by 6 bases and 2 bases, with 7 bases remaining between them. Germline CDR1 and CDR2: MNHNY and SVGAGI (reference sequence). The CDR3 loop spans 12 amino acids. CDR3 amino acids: CASRTGNYGYTF. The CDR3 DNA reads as TGTGCCAGCAGAACAGGGAACTATGGCTACACCTTC.

Here the CDR3 DNA reads TGTGCCAGTAGTATGGGAGGAGACTATGGCTACACCTTC. Amino acids: CASSMGGDYGYTF. This chain links TRBV19 with TRBJ1-2; no clear D gene. The CDR3 is made up of 13 amino acids. Trimming shortened V by 3 bases and J by 3 bases, and 8 bases separated the two germline ends. CDR1 is LNHDA and CDR2 is SQIVND in the germline V gene (reference sequence). The complete variable domain, with remaining parts taken from reference TRBV19 and TRBJ1-2, reads DGGITQSPKYLFRKEGQNVTLSCEQNLNHDAMYWYRQDPGQGLRLIYYSQIVNDFQKGDIAEGYSVSREKKESFPLTVTSAQKNPTAFYLCASSMGGDYGYTFGSGTRLTVV.

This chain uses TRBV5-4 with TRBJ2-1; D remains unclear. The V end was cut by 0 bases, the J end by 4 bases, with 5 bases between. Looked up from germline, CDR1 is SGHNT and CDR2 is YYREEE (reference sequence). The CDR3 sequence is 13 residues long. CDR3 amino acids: CASSLDGYNEQFF. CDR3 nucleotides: TGTGCCAGCAGCTTGGACGGGTACAATGAGCAGTTCTTC. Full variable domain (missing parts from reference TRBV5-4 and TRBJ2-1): ETGVTQSPTHLIKTRGQQVTLRCSSQSGHNTVSWYQQALGQGPQFIFQYYREEENGRGNFPPRFSGLQFPNYSSELNVNALELDDSALYLCASSLDGYNEQFFGPGTRLTVL.

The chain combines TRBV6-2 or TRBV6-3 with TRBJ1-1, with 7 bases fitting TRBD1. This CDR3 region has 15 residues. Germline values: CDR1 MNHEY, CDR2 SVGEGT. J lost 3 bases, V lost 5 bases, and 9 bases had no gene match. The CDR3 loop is CASSDHRGGYTEAFF. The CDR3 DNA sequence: TGTGCCAGCAGTGATCACAGGGGCGGGTACACTGAAGCTTTCTTT.

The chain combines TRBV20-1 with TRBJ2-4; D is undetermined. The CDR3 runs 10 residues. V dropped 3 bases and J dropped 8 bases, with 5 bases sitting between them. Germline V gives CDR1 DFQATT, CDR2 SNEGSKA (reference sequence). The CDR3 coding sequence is TGCAGTGCTAGTCAGGACATTCAGTACTTC. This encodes CSASQDIQYF.

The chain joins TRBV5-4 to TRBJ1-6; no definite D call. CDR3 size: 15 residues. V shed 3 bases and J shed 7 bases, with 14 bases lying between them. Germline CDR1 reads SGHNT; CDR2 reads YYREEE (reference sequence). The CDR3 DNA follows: TGTGCCAGCAGCTACGACATGGGGAGGAATTCACCCCTCCACTTT. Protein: CASSYDMGRNSPLHF.